This T cell receptor (beta chain) was identified in a study of T cells after yellow fever vaccination. TCRdb used MiXCR to reprocess the 5' RACE reads, holding one entry per CDR3 protein. The table includes fewer than 400,000 distinct CDR3 sequences, approximately 5.7% detected once. Trimming pared 7 bases from V and 6 bases from J, leaving 19 bases between. Germline V gene lookup returns CDR1 SEHNR and CDR2 FQNEAQ (reference sequence). CDR3 length: 15 amino acids. Ten or more counts support this clonotype. This clonotype was obtained from a young man who received the YFV17D yellow fever vaccine. The source was PBMCs, collected 5 days after the yellow fever booster vaccination. The V call is TRBV7-9, the J call TRBJ2-1; perhaps TRBD2 as D (5 bases). The CDR3 reads CASNPLYRGINEQFF. For the CDR3, the DNA is TGTGCCAGCAACCCCCTGTATCGAGGGATCAATGAGCAGTTCTTC.